This T cell receptor (beta chain) emerged from a study of blood T cell repertoires in COVID-19. Whole-study context: Donors in the United States, Italy and Spain gave samples during acute or convalescent COVID-19. Nucleic acid was either cDNA or gDNA, and it came from T cells, B-cell-depleted T cells, or PBMCs.

The V end lost 4 bases, the J end lost 8 bases, and 21 bases lay between the germline ends. The germline V gene has CDR1 SGHRS and CDR2 YFSETQ. The CDR3 spans 15 residues. This clone was detected once. How the authors handled the data: Nucleated cell counts were estimated from reference gene primer amplification. Some clones are missing from TCRdb's copy, which holds only in-frame ones; the method was immunoSEQ multiplex PCR. V and J calls and clone size come straight from that table; D and trimming were deduced from the DNA. This table holds 120,000 to 150,000 clones, roughly 85% found once. Specimen: peripheral blood. This chain links TRBV5-1 with TRBJ1-2; maybe TRBD1 (6 bases). The receptor was isolated from a man over 45 with acute or convalescent COVID-19. CDR3: CASSDLATGARGYTF. The CDR3 region has the DNA TGCGCCAGCAGCGACCTCGCGACAGGCGCTAGGGGCTACACCTTC.